These 13 T cell receptor beta chains were all obtained from the same sample, sequenced in a study of control samples from healthy donors and cancer patients. Clones were read by immunoSEQ multiplex PCR, and TCRdb kept only the in-frame ones, dropping some. The top ten clones hold about 18% of a sample with some 97,000 clones, roughly 90% of them seen once. The sample was blood. These receptors were taken from a woman aged 45-65 years in good health.

With respect to this clone: The junction differs from germline at one of its ends, possibly a read error. The rearrangement uses TRBV19 and TRBJ1-6; 10 bases are shared with TRBD1. The CDR3 is made up of 17 amino acids. Germline V gene data show CDR1 as LNHDA and CDR2 as SQIVND (reference sequence). The CDR3 sequence is CARSNHSSGTGATYDDF. CDR3 nucleotides: TGTGCCAGGTCAAACCATTCTTCCGGGACAGGGGCCACCTACGACGACTTT.

The V call is TRBV7-2, the J call TRBJ1-5; D gene ambiguous. The CDR3 spans 14 residues. Trimming cost V 3 bases and J 2 bases, with 8 bases left between them. The germline CDR1 and CDR2 sequences are SGHTA and FQGNSA. The CDR3, as DNA: TGTGCCAGCAGCTTCAAGAGGGGCAATCAGCCCCAGCATTTT. Amino acids: CASSFKRGNQPQHF.

This chain uses TRBV3-1 (or the pseudogene TRBV3-2) with TRBJ1-6; a possible D gene is TRBD1 (6 bases). V lost 1 base and J lost 5, with 18 bases in between. The CDR3 spans 18 residues. Germline CDR1 reads LGHDT; CDR2 reads YNNKEL (reference sequence). The CDR3: CASSQAVPPGGNNSPLHF. In nucleotides, the CDR3 is TGTGCCAGCAGCCAAGCCGTTCCACCCGGGGGCAATAATTCACCCCTCCACTTT.

V usage is TRBV7-3 and J usage is TRBJ1-1; no clear D gene. The CDR3 length is 13 residues. V lost 2 bases and J lost 1, with 5 bases in between. CDR1 is SGHTA, CDR2 FQGTGA, per germline. The CDR3 reads CASSLEGNTEAFF. Written as DNA, the CDR3 is TGTGCCAGCAGCTTAGAGGGGAACACTGAAGCTTTCTTT.

The CDR3 nucleotides are TGCAGCGTTGAAGATCACGACGGAGACTACGAGCAGTACTTC. It yields the protein CSVEDHDGDYEQYF. The V call is TRBV29-1, the J call TRBJ2-7; unclear D gene. Germline loops: CDR1 SQVTM, CDR2 ANQGSEA. The CDR3 contains 14 residues. Deletions cut 0 bases from V and 3 bases from J, with 12 bases between.

The sample holds one count of this clone. The chain couples TRBV4-1 to TRBJ1-1, with 7 bases aligning to TRBD1. The CDR3 runs 15 residues. V lost 3 bases and J lost 4; bases outside the gene matches: 8. Germline V gives CDR1 MGHRA, CDR2 YSYEKL. The CDR3 DNA follows: TGCGCCAGCAGCCACAACGACAGGGAGGGCACTGAAGCTTTCTTT. It specifies CASSHNDREGTEAFF.

The chain combines TRBV19 with TRBJ2-1; 10 bases match TRBD2. The CDR3 loop spans 21 amino acids. V lost 6 bases and J lost 0; bases outside the gene matches: 20. Germline CDR1 is LNHDA and CDR2 is SQIVND (reference sequence). The CDR3 nucleotides read TGTGCCAGTAGCCCTTGGAGGGGCGGACTAGCGGCCAAGAGCTCCTACAATGAGCAGTTCTTC. This sequence encodes CASSPWRGGLAAKSSYNEQFF.

This chain uses TRBV6-5 with TRBJ2-2; maybe TRBD1 (6 bases). V shed 1 base and J shed 4 bases, with 10 bases lying between them. Per the germline V gene, CDR1 is MNHEY and CDR2 is SVGAGI. The CDR3 spans 15 residues. CDR3 residues: CASSYLDSLTGELFF. The CDR3 DNA is TGTGCCAGCAGTTACTTGGACAGCCTCACCGGGGAGCTGTTTTTT.

The V and J genes are TRBV2 and TRBJ2-7; D remains unclear. Trimming removed 4 bases from V and 0 bases from J, with 10 bases in between. The CDR3 extends over 14 amino acids. CDR1 SNHLY and CDR2 FYNNEI come from the germline V gene. The CDR3 bases are TGTGCCAGCAGTGTGGGCAGGAGCTCCTACGAGCAGTACTTC. Protein: CASSVGRSSYEQYF.

This sequence joins TRBV6-2 or TRBV6-3 and TRBJ2-3, with TRBD2 matching over 11 bases. This CDR3 has 19 residues. Germline-derived CDR1 and CDR2 are MNHEY and SVGEGT. V lost 2 bases to trimming and J lost 8 bases; unmatched junction nucleotides: 18. CDR3 protein: CASSYIFSLTSGRWGTQYF. CDR3 DNA: TGTGCCAGCAGTTACATATTTTCATTAACTAGCGGGAGATGGGGTACGCAGTATTTT.

The V gene is TRBV7-3, the J gene TRBJ2-1, with TRBD2 matching over 15 bases. The CDR3 length is 16 residues. Germline CDR1 and CDR2: SGHTA and FQGTGA. After removal of 5 bases from V and 9 bases from J, the junction contained 8 bases not matched to a gene. The CDR3 bases are TGTGCCAGCAGCCGAGGGACTAGCGGGAGGAGTGGTGAGCAGTTCTTC. Encoded protein: CASSRGTSGRSGEQFF.

The chain links TRBV7-2 to TRBJ2-2, with TRBD2 matching 8 bases. The J segment lost 5 bases and the V segment lost 11 bases, leaving 10 bases of the junction unmatched. In germline, CDR1 is SGHTA, CDR2 FQGNSA. The CDR3 is 14 residues long. The CDR3 loop reads CAVREGLRTGELFF. The CDR3 region has the DNA TGTGCCGTTCGGGAGGGCCTTAGGACCGGGGAGCTGTTTTTT.

The chain links TRBV12-5 to TRBJ2-5; TRBD1 matches at 7 bases. Trimming at V came to 1 base and at J to 5 bases, leaving 4 bases not matched to a gene. The CDR3 is made up of 14 amino acids. Per germline, CDR1 LGHNT and CDR2 FRNRAP. The CDR3 DNA sequence: TGTGCTAGTGGTTTGGACAGGGGTTCGGAGACCCAGTACTTC. Translation gives CASGLDRGSETQYF.